Listed below are T cell receptor beta chains from one sample, sequenced in a study of blood T cell repertoires in COVID-19. Sequenced by immunoSEQ multiplex PCR; TCRdb stores in-frame clones only, minus some. Found here are about 85,000 clones, 70% to 90% of them singletons; the top ten hold about 4.8%. Sequencing was done on a sample of peripheral blood. These receptors originate from a woman older than 75 with acute or convalescent COVID-19. Both conserved end residues are part of each CDR3. The D gene is left open where the match is weak. Some rows mark clone size as missing; the rest say once, few, many or name a class of expanded clone.

size	D	J	V	CDR3	DNA
NA	TRBD1	TRBJ1-2	TRBV15	CATTEGASYGYTF	TGTGCCACCACCGAGGGGGCTTCCTATGGCTACACCTTC
NA	NA	TRBJ2-5	TRBV30	CAWSRLQETQYF	TGTGCCTGGAGCAGACTCCAAGAGACCCAGTACTTC
NA	TRBD1	TRBJ2-3	TRBV2	CASSESTGKGTDTQYF	TGTGCCAGCAGTGAGTCGACAGGGAAAGGCACAGATACGCAGTATTTT
NA	TRBD1	TRBJ1-5	TRBV28	CASTFGQGTQPQHF	TGTGCCAGCACCTTTGGACAGGGTACCCAGCCCCAGCATTTT
NA	NA	TRBJ1-4	TRBV6-5	CASSSHEKLFF	TGTGCCAGCAGCTCCCATGAAAAACTGTTTTTT
NA	NA	TRBJ2-1	TRBV7-8	CASSLVFRTNNEQFF	TGTGCCAGCAGCTTAGTATTTCGGACAAACAATGAGCAGTTCTTC
few	NA	TRBJ2-7	TRBV7-2	CASSPPAGSSYEQYF	TGTGCCAGCAGCCCTCCGGCGGGGAGCTCCTACGAGCAGTACTTC
NA	TRBD1	TRBJ1-3	TRBV19	CASSAWGTVSGNTIYF	TGTGCCAGTAGTGCCTGGGGGACAGTCTCTGGAAACACCATATATTTT
NA	TRBD2	TRBJ2-7	TRBV6-2/TRBV6-3	CASSPLAENPKEYF	TGTGCCAGCAGTCCACTAGCGGAGAACCCAAAAGAGTACTTC
NA	NA	TRBJ1-5	TRBV2	CASSEFQRPQHF	TGTGCCAGCAGTGAATTCCAGCGGCCCCAGCATTTT
NA	TRBD2	TRBJ2-3	TRBV7-2	CASSLAASGGVGPDTQYF	TGTGCCAGCAGCTTAGCGGCTAGCGGGGGGGTGGGTCCAGATACGCAGTATTTT
NA	TRBD2	TRBJ2-3	TRBV5-1	CASSQLAGVADTQYF	TGCGCCAGCAGCCAACTAGCGGGAGTGGCAGATACGCAGTATTTT
NA	TRBD1	TRBJ1-1	TRBV5-4	CASSLVGTANTEAFF	TGTGCCAGCAGCTTGGTTGGGACAGCGAACACTGAAGCTTTCTTT
NA	TRBD2	TRBJ2-1	TRBV11-2	CASNPLAGSQYNEQFF	TGTGCCAGCAATCCCCTAGCGGGCTCCCAATACAATGAGCAGTTCTTC
few	TRBD1	TRBJ2-3	TRBV18	CASSPTGATDTQYF	TGTGCCAGCTCACCAACAGGGGCCACAGATACGCAGTATTTT
NA	NA	TRBJ1-1	TRBV5-1	CASREEQMNTEAFF	TGCGCCAGCAGGGAGGAACAAATGAACACTGAAGCTTTCTTT
NA	NA	TRBJ1-1	TRBV30	CAWSSALAAFF	TGTGCCTGGAGTAGCGCCTTGGCGGCTTTCTTT
NA	TRBD1	TRBJ1-2	TRBV5-4	CASSLKTGALGGYTF	TGTGCCAGCAGCTTGAAGACAGGGGCGCTGGGTGGCTACACCTTC
NA	NA	TRBJ2-2	TRBV7-2	CASSLDGTGELFF	TGTGCCAGCAGCTTAGACGGCACCGGGGAGCTGTTTTTT
NA	NA	TRBJ2-1	TRBV18	CASSPRPSPNEQFF	TGTGCCAGCTCACCCAGGCCTAGCCCCAATGAGCAGTTCTTC
NA	TRBD2	TRBJ2-1	TRBV4-2	CASGTGTSGLNEQFF	TGTGCCAGCGGAACTGGGACTAGCGGGCTCAATGAGCAGTTCTTC
NA	TRBD1	TRBJ1-5	TRBV5-5	CASSLDWGQSNQPQHF	TGTGCCAGCAGCTTGGATTGGGGACAGAGCAATCAGCCCCAGCATTTT
NA	NA	TRBJ1-5	TRBV24-1	CATSQGATGAYSNQPQHF	TGTGCCACCAGCCAAGGGGCGACAGGAGCTTATAGCAATCAGCCCCAGCATTTT
NA	TRBD1	TRBJ1-3	TRBV5-6	CASSFPGGNTIYF	TGTGCCAGCAGCTTCCCAGGGGGGAACACCATATATTTT
NA	NA	TRBJ1-5	TRBV19	CASSFPDSSNQPQHF	TGTGCCAGTAGTTTTCCCGACAGTAGCAATCAGCCCCAGCATTTT
NA	TRBD1	TRBJ1-6	TRBV30	CAWGDRRGGNSPLHF	TGTGCCTGGGGGGACAGGCGAGGGGGCAATTCACCCCTCCACTTT
NA	TRBD2	TRBJ2-5	TRBV2	CASSPPGLQETQYF	TGTGCCAGCAGCCCCCCGGGACTACAAGAGACCCAGTACTTC
NA	NA	TRBJ2-1	TRBV7-2	CASSSTRESYNEQFF	TGTGCCAGCAGCTCAACCCGGGAATCTTACAATGAGCAGTTCTTC
NA	TRBD1	TRBJ2-5	TRBV6-5	CASSYAMTGVKTQYF	TGTGCCAGCAGTTACGCGATGACAGGGGTAAAGACCCAGTACTTC
NA	TRBD1	TRBJ2-1	TRBV27	CASMIPGQGLNEQFF	TGTGCCAGTATGATCCCGGGACAGGGATTAAATGAGCAGTTCTTC
few	NA	TRBJ1-5	TRBV30	CAWSAGGNQPQHF	TGTGCCTGGAGTGCGGGGGGCAATCAGCCCCAGCATTTT
NA	TRBD1	TRBJ1-4	TRBV18	CASSNDRAGEKLFF	TGTGCCAGCTCCAACGACAGGGCCGGTGAAAAACTGTTTTTT
NA	NA	TRBJ2-1	TRBV3-1/TRBV3-2	CASSQVSGRSYNEQFF	TGTGCCAGCAGCCAAGTGAGCGGCCGGTCCTACAATGAGCAGTTCTTC
NA	NA	TRBJ1-3	TRBV10-3	CATSSGLGRGNTIYF	TGTGCCACTTCCTCGGGGTTAGGGCGTGGAAACACCATATATTTT